Below, 6 T cell receptor beta chains from the same sample are listed, as sequenced in a study of regulatory T cells in long-lasting Graves disease. As for time point: newly diagnosed GD, antithyroid drugs for less than 3 months. The authors made the TCR library using RNA they extracted from PBMCs. Construction of the TCR beta libraries employed iRepertoire HTBI primers in conjunction with Arm-PCR of CDR3 regions. In TCRdb, the multiplex PCR reads were re-called with MiXCR into one record per CDR3 protein. The sample consists of about 540,000 distinct CDR3 sequences, around an eighth of them appearing once. The sample was also reused in another study, on T cells in Graves' hyperthyroidism and ophthalmopathy.

This sample comprised peripheral blood mononuclear cells (PBMCs), obtained at new diagnosis, from a patient treated with antithyroid drugs. These receptors were obtained from a man aged 25-45 years with Graves disease.

This sequence joins TRBV5-1 and TRBJ2-1; D is unresolved. CDR1 and CDR2 from the germline V gene are SGHRS and YFSETQ. This CDR3 comprises 15 residues. Trimming left V 0 bases short and J 3 bases short, with 10 bases between. DNA of the CDR3: TGCGCCAGCAGCTTGGATGGCTCCTACTACAATGAGCAGTTCTTC. This gives the protein CASSLDGSYYNEQFF.

V gene TRBV3-1 combines with J gene TRBJ2-2, with 11 positions matching TRBD2. CDR3 size: 18 residues. Germline values: CDR1 LGHDT, CDR2 YNNKEL (reference sequence). Trimming removed 4 bases from V and 0 bases from J; junction bases left unmatched: 7. The CDR3 reads CASSPRTSGPSNTGELFF. In DNA form, the CDR3 reads TGTGCCAGCAGCCCCCGGACTAGCGGGCCGTCGAACACCGGGGAGCTGTTTTTT.

This clonotype has just a few counts. CDR3 sequence reads: CSALGIQEQYF. CDR3 DNA: TGCAGTGCCCTAGGGATTCAGGAGCAGTACTTC. The chain uses TRBV20-1 and TRBJ2-3; D call uncertain. Matching the DNA end better, TRBJ2-7 makes the J call doubtful. The CDR3 is made up of 11 amino acids. Germline V gene sequence: CDR1 DFQATT, CDR2 SNEGSKA (reference sequence).

This chain uses TRBV29-1 with TRBJ2-2; the match to TRBD2 covers 8 bases. This CDR3 spans 14 amino acids. The germline V gene has CDR1 SQVTM and CDR2 ANQGSEA. V was pared by 5 bases and J by 0 bases, with 2 bases of the junction left unmatched. CDR3 coding DNA: TGCAGCGTTCGAGCGGGAGCGAACACCGGGGAGCTGTTTTTT. Translation gives CSVRAGANTGELFF.

This clonotype appeared many times. The chain carries TRBV6-1 and TRBJ2-1, with D maybe TRBD2 (6 bases). CDR3 size: 14 residues. V was clipped by 7 bases and J by 5 bases, with 15 bases between them. Germline-derived CDR1 and CDR2 are MNHNS and SASEGT. CDR3 region: CASNYAGPNNEQFF. Here the CDR3 DNA reads TGTGCCAGCAACTACGCGGGACCCAACAATGAGCAGTTCTTC.

This chain connects TRBV19 to TRBJ1-2; D is ambiguous. The V gene's germline CDR1 is LNHDA and CDR2 SQIVND (reference sequence). V lost 5 bases and J 4 bases, leaving 11 bases between the germline ends. The CDR3 length is 13 residues. The CDR3 region has the DNA TGTGCCAGTAGTGTGGACGGCTCCTATGGCTACACCTTC. It specifies CASSVDGSYGYTF.